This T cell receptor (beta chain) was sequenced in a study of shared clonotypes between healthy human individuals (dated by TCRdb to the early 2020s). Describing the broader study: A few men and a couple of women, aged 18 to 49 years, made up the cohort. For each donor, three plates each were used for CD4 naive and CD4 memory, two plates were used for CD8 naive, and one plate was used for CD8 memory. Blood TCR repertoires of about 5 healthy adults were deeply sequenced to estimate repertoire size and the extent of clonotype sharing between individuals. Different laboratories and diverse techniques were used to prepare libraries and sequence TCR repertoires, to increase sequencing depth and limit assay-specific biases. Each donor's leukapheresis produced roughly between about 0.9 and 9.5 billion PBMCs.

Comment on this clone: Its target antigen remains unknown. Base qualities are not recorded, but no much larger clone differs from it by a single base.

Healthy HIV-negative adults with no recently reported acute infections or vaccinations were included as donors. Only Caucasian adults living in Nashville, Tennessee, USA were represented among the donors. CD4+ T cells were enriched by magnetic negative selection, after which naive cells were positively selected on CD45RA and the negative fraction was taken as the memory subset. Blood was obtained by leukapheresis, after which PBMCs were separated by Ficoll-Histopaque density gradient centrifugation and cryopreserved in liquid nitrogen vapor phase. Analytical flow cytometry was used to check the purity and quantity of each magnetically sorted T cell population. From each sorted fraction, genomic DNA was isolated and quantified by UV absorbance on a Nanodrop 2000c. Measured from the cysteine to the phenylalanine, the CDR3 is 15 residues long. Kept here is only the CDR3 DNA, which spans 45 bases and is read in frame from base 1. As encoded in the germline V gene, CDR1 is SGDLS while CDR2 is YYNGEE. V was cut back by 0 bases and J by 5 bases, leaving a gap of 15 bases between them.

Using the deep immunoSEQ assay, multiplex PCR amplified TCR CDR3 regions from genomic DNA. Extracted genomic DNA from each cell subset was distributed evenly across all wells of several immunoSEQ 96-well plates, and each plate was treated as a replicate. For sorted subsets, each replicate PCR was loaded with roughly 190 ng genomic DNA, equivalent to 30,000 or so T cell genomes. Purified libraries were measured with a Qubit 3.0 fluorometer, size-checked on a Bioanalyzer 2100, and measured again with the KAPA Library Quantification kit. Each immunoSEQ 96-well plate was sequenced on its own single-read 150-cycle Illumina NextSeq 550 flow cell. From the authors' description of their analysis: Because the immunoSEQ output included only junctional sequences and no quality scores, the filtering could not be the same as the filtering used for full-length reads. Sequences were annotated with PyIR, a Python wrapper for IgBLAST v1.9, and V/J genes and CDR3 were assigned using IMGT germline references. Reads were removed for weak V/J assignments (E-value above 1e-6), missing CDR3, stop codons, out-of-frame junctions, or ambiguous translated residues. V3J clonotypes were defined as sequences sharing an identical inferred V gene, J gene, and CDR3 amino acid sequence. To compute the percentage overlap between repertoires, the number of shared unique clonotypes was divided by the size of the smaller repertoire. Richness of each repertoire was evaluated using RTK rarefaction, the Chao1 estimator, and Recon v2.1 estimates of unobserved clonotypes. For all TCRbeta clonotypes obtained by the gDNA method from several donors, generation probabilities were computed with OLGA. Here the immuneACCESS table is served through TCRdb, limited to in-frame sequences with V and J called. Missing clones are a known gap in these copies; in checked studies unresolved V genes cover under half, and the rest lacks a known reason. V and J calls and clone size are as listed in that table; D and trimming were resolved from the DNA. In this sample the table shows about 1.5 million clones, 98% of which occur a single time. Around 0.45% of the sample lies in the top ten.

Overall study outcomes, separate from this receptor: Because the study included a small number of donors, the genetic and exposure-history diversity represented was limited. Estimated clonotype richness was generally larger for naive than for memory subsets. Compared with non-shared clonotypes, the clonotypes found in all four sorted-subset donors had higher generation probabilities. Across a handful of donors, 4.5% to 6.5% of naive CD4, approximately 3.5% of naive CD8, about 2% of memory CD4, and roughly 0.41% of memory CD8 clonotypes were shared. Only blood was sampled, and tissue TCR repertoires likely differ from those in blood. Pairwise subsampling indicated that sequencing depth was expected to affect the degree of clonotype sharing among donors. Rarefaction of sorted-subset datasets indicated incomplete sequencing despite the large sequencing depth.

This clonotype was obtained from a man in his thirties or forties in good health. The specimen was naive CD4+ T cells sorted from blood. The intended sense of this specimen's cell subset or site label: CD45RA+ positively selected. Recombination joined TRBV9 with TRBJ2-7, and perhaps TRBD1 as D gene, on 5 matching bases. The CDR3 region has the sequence CASSVGQNRFHEQYF. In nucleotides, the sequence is TGTGCCAGCAGCGTAGGACAGAACAGGTTCCACGAGCAGTACTTC.